This T cell receptor beta chain was profiled in a study of naive and memory T cell subsets (dated by TCRdb to about 2017). General notes on the study: An open-source, UMI-based TCR alpha and beta sequencing pipeline was applied to sorted naive and memory peripheral blood T cell subsets. IgG serology results and the functional CMV T cell responses were in complete agreement. RNA was DNase-treated and reverse transcribed with TCR constant-region primers, mostly using SuperScript III.

Overall study results and their limits: A clonotype was defined as a single alpha or beta chain sequence rather than as a paired alpha/beta receptor. The repertoire findings for the naive and memory subsets could not be validated, as no ground truth was available. After error correction, only a single occurrence was seen for over 95% of naive TCR sequences, so much steeper abundance distributions were produced than in memory subsets. TCR abundance followed a power law whose exponent differed between naive and memory subsets but was consistent across the three individuals. In both CD4 and CD8 cells, a rise in Gini index and a fall in Shannon and inverse Simpson diversity were observed from naive through CM, EM and EMRA. RNA-based TCR counts may be influenced by expression changes linked to T cell activation and differentiation. A few larger clonotypes were present in naive repertoires, particularly the CD8 repertoires, and these clonotypes were possibly memory cells re-expressing CD45RA.

V trim: 6 bases; J trim: 0 bases; unmatched bases: 14. The CDR3 runs 19 amino acids, cysteine and phenylalanine included. The DNA shown is the 57-base CDR3, in frame from base 1. The CDR1 and CDR2 encoded by the germline V gene are MGHRA and YSYEKL. From the second PCR step onward, the TCR alpha chain libraries and the TCR beta chain libraries were amplified separately. To determine each donor's CMV status, fresh PBMCs were stimulated overnight with CMV viral lysate, and IFNgamma production from CD4+ T cells was then assessed. Using Miltenyi beads, CD4 T cells were first positively selected, and CD8 T cells were then positively selected from the CD4-negative fraction. Cells were stained for CD3, CD4, CD8, CD45RA, CD27 and a live/dead dye and were sorted on a BD Aria II into four subsets based on CD45RA and CD27. Blood was obtained from three healthy volunteers, and the blood from each volunteer was fractionated into CD4 and CD8 T cells and subsequently into four differentiation subsets. Approximately 0.13 L of peripheral blood was drawn per donor, and PBMC were isolated by Ficoll-Paque PLUS density-gradient centrifugation. Sorted cells were lysed in RLT buffer, after which RNA was extracted using a Qiagen RNeasy kit and stored at -80 degrees C.

Libraries were constructed by UMI-ligation and nested PCR. An equimolar mix of two oligonucleotides covering both TRBC1 and TRBC2 was used as the beta constant-region primer. Four rounds of PCR were used to amplify ligated cDNA, with nested alpha and beta constant-region primers being used together with the SP2 primer. A single-stranded oligonucleotide bearing the SP2 primer plus a 12-nucleotide UMI was ligated onto the 3' end of the cDNA by T4 RNA ligase 1. The ligation reaction was kept at 16 degrees C for about 20-25 hours. PCR2 was usually performed as a SYBR Green qPCR and halted at a preset threshold so that over-amplification would not occur. Agencourt AMPure XP magnetic beads were used for all purifications after the first. Libraries were quantified by Qubit and checked on a TapeStation, where a main peak was expected near 650 bp. Pooled libraries were sequenced on an Illumina MiSeq with v2 2x251 paired-end kits, typically giving about 0.85-2 million reads per sample. Each sample's library went into the pool at roughly 4.4 nM, and about 5-7.5% PhiX was added to help with cluster recognition. Regarding the original processing steps: Decombinator assigned V and J genes to Demultiplexor-processed FASTQ reads by tag matching, allowing a single base-pair mismatch. By using UMIs, Collapsinator corrected both sequencing errors and the frequency errors caused by PCR heterogeneity. TCRs were translated and CDR3s were extracted from the conserved cysteine to the FGXG phenylalanine by CDR3Translator, with non-productive sequences being flagged. Gini, Shannon entropy and inverse Simpson indices were calculated on repertoires subsampled to equal numbers of UMI-defined TCRs. Power-law fits to clonotype abundance distributions were performed by maximum likelihood within the linear range. Similar UMI counts, unique TCR numbers and clonal distributions were obtained with the pipeline and with MIGEC on one naive CD8 sample. One analysis removed from the naive repertoire any naive TCRs that were also present in any memory subset from the same donor. The repertoires were searched for 5,500 to 7,500 CMV-associated CDR3 sequences that had been compiled from VDJdb and a published dataset. TCRdb reprocessed the public reads (quality trimming at Q25 with fastp, clone calling with MiXCR) and kept in-frame beta chains. Every entry covers one CDR3 protein and lists the most common genes and DNA from its rows. What appears here as the V and J calls and clone size reflects TCRdb's work, not the paper's. The sample includes around 140,000 distinct CDR3 sequences, with roughly 20% observed a single time. The ten most abundant clones make up about 0.11% of the sample.

For this clonotype: Its antigen remains unidentified. Base-call qualities are not available, and no considerably larger clone is one nucleotide away.

The chain is made from TRBV4-1 and TRBJ2-6, with 7 junctional bases fitting TRBD1. Sequenced material: naive CD4+ T cells from blood. This sample's cell subset or site label indicates: naive T cells, CD45RA high CD27+. This receptor was obtained from a human donor in good health. The CDR3 region: CASRAESGTVNSGANVLTF. The DNA is as follows: TGCGCCAGCAGGGCTGAATCCGGGACAGTGAACTCTGGGGCCAACGTCCTGACTTTC.